These T cell receptor beta chains were read from a single sample in a study of shared clonotypes between healthy human individuals. TCRdb's copy holds only in-frame clones and misses some; the assay was immunoSEQ multiplex PCR. The table shows some 1.5 million clones, with more than 95% occurring only once. Material: naive CD4+ T cells sorted from blood. The receptors originated from a man aged 30-40 years in good health. Each CDR3 is given with its conserved first and last residue. A D gene is named only where the DNA matches it firmly. Clone size is not always given. Where it is, it says once, few, many or a class for expanded clones.

j_call | d_call | clone_size | v_call | cdr3_nt | cdr3_aa
TRBJ2-5 | . | . | TRBV5-1 | TGCGCCAGCAGCTTGGGCCCAGAAGAGACCCAGTACTTC | CASSLGPEETQYF
TRBJ2-1 | TRBD2 | . | TRBV5-1 | TGCGCCAGCAGCCAACCGGGACTAGCGGGGGGACGGGGCTCCTACAATGAGCAGTTCTTC | CASSQPGLAGGRGSYNEQFF
TRBJ1-3 | TRBD1 | . | TRBV11-2 | TGTGCCAGCAGCCAGGGGGCGGGTGGAAACACCATATATTTT | CASSQGAGGNTIYF
TRBJ2-7 | . | . | TRBV5-1 | TGCGCCAGCAGCGACTCCACAGGGAACCACGAGCAGTACTTC | CASSDSTGNHEQYF
TRBJ2-6 | . | . | TRBV28 | TGTGCCAGCGGTGGAGGCTCTGGGGCCAACGTCCTGACTTTC | CASGGGSGANVLTF
TRBJ2-7 | TRBD2 | . | TRBV27 | TGTGCCAGCAGTTCGGGACTAGCGGGAGCGGGCGAGCAGTACTTC | CASSSGLAGAGEQYF
TRBJ2-2 | . | . | TRBV7-8 | TGTGCCAGCAGCTCGAACCGGGATCGGTGGGCCGGGGAGCTGTTTTTT | CASSSNRDRWAGELFF
TRBJ2-3 | TRBD2 | . | TRBV7-3 | TGTGCCAGCAGCCTAGGTCTAGCGGGAAAGGGAGATACGCAGTATTTT | CASSLGLAGKGDTQYF
TRBJ2-4 | TRBD2 | . | TRBV5-4 | TGTGCCAGCAGCCACCGGGGAGGGGAGGTGAACATTCAGTACTTC | CASSHRGGEVNIQYF
TRBJ2-3 | TRBD2 | . | TRBV5-1 | TGCACCAGCAGCTTATGTCGGGGTAGCGGGAGCACAGATACGCAGTATTTT | CTSSLCRGSGSTDTQYF
TRBJ1-4 | . | . | TRBV5-1 | TGCGCCAGCAGCTTGGGGCGTGGATTCGGTGAAAAACTGTTTTTT | CASSLGRGFGEKLFF
TRBJ2-6 | . | . | TRBV7-7 | TGTGCTAGCAGCCGAGGGTTGGTTGGGGCCAACGTCCTGACTTTC | CASSRGLVGANVLTF
TRBJ2-5 | . | . | TRBV5-1 | TGCGCCAGCAGCTTGGTACGAGAGACCCAGTACTTC | CASSLVRETQYF
TRBJ1-5 | . | . | TRBV7-6 | TGTGCCAGCAGCTCCACACCTTTAAAGCCCCAGCATTTT | CASSSTPLKPQHF
TRBJ2-1 | . | once | TRBV6-6 | TGTGCCAGCAGAGTGAGCGGCCTCAGCTCCTACAATGAGCAGTTCTTC | CASRVSGLSSYNEQFF
TRBJ2-7 | . | . | TRBV7-2 | TGTGCCAGCAGCTTGGGGCTAGAGTCCTACGAGCAGTACTTC | CASSLGLESYEQYF
TRBJ2-5 | . | . | TRBV7-6 | TGTGCCAGCAGCCGTTATGGGTTTCAGTACTTC | CASSRYGFQYF
TRBJ2-3 | TRBD2 | . | TRBV10-3 | TGTGCCACGCGGGGCATAGCGGGAGAGACAGATACGCAGTATTTT | CATRGIAGETDTQYF
TRBJ2-5 | TRBD1 | . | TRBV18 | TGTGCCAGCTCCCCGAGGGGACAGAAAGAGACCCAGTACTTC | CASSPRGQKETQYF
TRBJ2-1 | . | . | TRBV9 | TGTGCCAGCAGCGTAGAATCTCAGCGGTTCTACAATGAGCAGTTCTTC | CASSVESQRFYNEQFF
TRBJ2-7 | . | . | TRBV6-5 | TGTGCCAGCAGTTTCGGGGCCCCCTACGAGCAGTACTTC | CASSFGAPYEQYF
TRBJ2-4 | . | . | TRBV2 | TGTGCCAGCAGCGGGCCGACGGACGAAAACATTCGGTACTTC | CASSGPTDENIRYF
TRBJ2-1 | TRBD1 | . | TRBV9 | TGTGCCAGCAGCGTAGCTATTAGGCAGGGGGCAGGCAATGAGCAGTTCTTC | CASSVAIRQGAGNEQFF
TRBJ2-6 | . | . | TRBV16 | TGTGCCAGCAGCCCCGAGGGACCTCTCTCTGGGGCCAACGTCCTGACTTTC | CASSPEGPLSGANVLTF
TRBJ2-7 | TRBD1 | . | TRBV5-8 | TGTGCCAGCAGCTTGGCCCCGACAGGGTACGAGCAGTACTTC | CASSLAPTGYEQYF
TRBJ2-1 | . | . | TRBV7-3 | TGTGCCAGCACCCTTAGGGGCGGAAACTCCTACAATGAGCAGTTCTTC | CASTLRGGNSYNEQFF
TRBJ2-5 | . | . | TRBV5-5 | TGTGCCAGCAGCTTAGGGTTGGATACCCAGTACTTC | CASSLGLDTQYF
TRBJ2-7 | . | . | TRBV2 | TGTGCCAGCAGTGAAGCGCCGGGGCCGAGCTCCTACGAGCAGTACTTC | CASSEAPGPSSYEQYF
TRBJ2-7 | . | . | TRBV21-1 | TGTGCCAGCAGCAAAGCGGGGCCTAGCGGGAGTGGGGAGCAGTACTTC | CASSKAGPSGSGEQYF
TRBJ2-1 | TRBD2 | . | TRBV9 | TGTGCCAGCTACCGGGGACTAGCGGGAGTGTACAATGAGCAGTTCTTC | CASYRGLAGVYNEQFF
TRBJ1-4 | . | . | TRBV7-2 | TGTGCCAGCAGCCCGGACCCAAATGAAAAACTGTTTTTT | CASSPDPNEKLFF
TRBJ2-7 | TRBD2 | . | TRBV5-1 | TGCGCCAGCAGCTCTGGGACTAGCAAGACCTACGAGCAGTACTTC | CASSSGTSKTYEQYF
TRBJ1-4 | . | . | TRBV7-9 | TGTGCCAGCAGGGGACGGGCTAATGAAAAACTGTTTTTT | CASRGRANEKLFF
TRBJ2-7 | TRBD1 | . | TRBV5-1 | TGCGCCAGCAGCTTCAACCCGGGACAGGGGGACCTCGAGCAGTACTTC | CASSFNPGQGDLEQYF
TRBJ2-1 | . | . | TRBV14 | TGTGCCAGCAGCCAAGATCCAGGACTGATTGGGGAGCAGTTCTTC | CASSQDPGLIGEQFF
TRBJ1-1 | . | once | TRBV10-3 | TGTGCCCAAGGACGGACAGAAGAGAACACTGAAGCTTTCTTT | CAQGRTEENTEAFF